The rows below give T cell receptor beta chains drawn from one sample of a study of Graves' ophthalmopathy and Graves' hyperthyroidism. TCRdb re-derived calls from the multiplex PCR reads in MiXCR, one entry per CDR3 protein. The sample yields hundreds of thousands of distinct CDR3 sequences, approximately 39% seen once. The material sequenced was peripheral blood. Every receptor here comes from an adult man with Graves' ophthalmopathy. Both conserved end residues are part of each CDR3. The order of the fields is J gene, V gene, clone size, D gene, CDR3 protein, CDR3 DNA. The D gene is left open where the match is weak. Only part of the rows carry a size: once, few, many, or a class if the clone is expanded.

TRBJ2-2,TRBV5-1,-,-,CAGSLGTNTGELFF,TGCGCCGGCAGCTTGGGCACAAACACCGGGGAGCTGTTTTTT
TRBJ2-2,TRBV7-9,-,-,CASSSDRNTGELFF,TGTGCCAGCAGCTCGGACAGGAACACCGGGGAGCTGTTTTTT
TRBJ1-6,TRBV25-1,-,TRBD1,CASGSGTANSPLHF,TGTGCCAGTGGGTCCGGGACAGCTAATTCACCCCTCCACTTT
TRBJ1-4,TRBV25-1,many,TRBD1,CASSEQPGQGTQTGEKLFF,TGTGCCAGCAGTGAACAACCGGGACAGGGCACCCAGACGGGTGAAAAACTGTTTTTT
TRBJ1-2,TRBV7-9,-,-,CASSPQGSHGYTF,TGTGCCAGCAGCCCTCAGGGCAGTCATGGCTACACCTTC
TRBJ1-2,TRBV9,-,-,CASSLSGQPTSFYGYTF,TGTGCCAGCAGTCTTAGCGGACAGCCGACCAGTTTCTATGGCTACACCTTC
TRBJ1-5,TRBV4-1,-,-,CASSLRSRNQPQHF,TGCGCCAGCAGCCTGAGATCAAGGAATCAGCCCCAGCATTTT
TRBJ2-7,TRBV25-1,few,TRBD2,CASSTRTSGIVEQYF,TGTGCCAGCAGTACTAGGACTAGCGGGATCGTCGAGCAGTACTTC
TRBJ2-1,TRBV10-3,many,TRBD2,CAISTETSGRSEQFF,TGTGCCATCTCCACTGAGACTAGCGGGAGGAGCGAGCAGTTCTTC
TRBJ2-7,TRBV27,few,-,CASSLSGGEQYF,TGTGCCAGCAGTTTATCCGGGGGCGAGCAGTACTTC
TRBJ1-1,TRBV7-9,many,-,CASSRDDPEAFF,TGTGCCAGCAGCCGCGACGACCCTGAAGCTTTCTTT
TRBJ2-2,TRBV5-8,few,-,CAIPRDRSTGELFF,TGTGCCATCCCCCGGGACCGATCCACCGGGGAGCTGTTTTTT
TRBJ2-1,TRBV11-2,-,TRBD2,CASSLSPTSGRIDEQFF,TGTGCCAGCAGCTTATCCCCGACTAGCGGGAGAATCGATGAGCAGTTCTTC
TRBJ1-2,TRBV12-5,-,-,CASSTPGNYGYTF,TGTGCCAGCAGTACTCCAGGGAACTATGGCTACACCTTC
TRBJ2-5,TRBV10-2,many,TRBD1,CASSVGRGIETQYF,TGCGCCAGCAGTGTTGGCAGGGGGATAGAGACCCAGTACTTC
TRBJ1-4,TRBV29-1,-,TRBD1,CSALTGAGKLFF,TGCAGCGCCCTGACAGGGGCTGGAAAACTGTTTTTT
TRBJ2-7,TRBV25-1,-,-,CASSDALVEEQYF,TGTGCCAGCAGTGACGCCTTGGTAGAAGAGCAGTACTTC
TRBJ1-2,TRBV2,-,-,CASSGRGLIGYIF,TGTGCCAGCAGTGGTAGAGGCTTGATTGGCTACATCTTC
TRBJ1-1,TRBV29-1,-,TRBD1,CSSPNRGWNTEAFF,TGCAGTTCCCCCAACAGGGGTTGGAACACTGAAGCTTTCTTT
TRBJ2-7,TRBV10-3,many,-,CAISERQASYEQYF,TGTGCCATCAGTGAGAGACAGGCGTCCTACGAGCAGTACTTC
TRBJ2-7,TRBV19,many,-,CASSIWGRADYYEQYF,TGTGCCAGTAGTATTTGGGGACGGGCTGACTACTACGAGCAGTACTTC
TRBJ2-7,TRBV6-1,-,-,CAPGGATREQYF,TGTGCCCCCGGGGGTGCAACCCGCGAGCAGTACTTC
TRBJ1-6,TRBV11-2,many,TRBD1,CASRRTGNRSPLHF,TGTGCCAGCAGGAGGACAGGGAATCGCTCACCCCTCCACTTT
TRBJ2-7,TRBV10-3,once,-,CASRDPGTSYEQYF,TGTGCCAGCAGAGACCCGGGGACATCCTACGAGCAGTACTTC
TRBJ2-1,TRBV29-1,-,-,CSVEVSALNEQFF,TGCAGCGTTGAAGTTTCGGCACTCAATGAGCAGTTCTTC
TRBJ2-7,TRBV7-6,few,TRBD1,CASSLAAGGGPEQYF,TGTGCCAGCAGCTTAGCCGCAGGGGGCGGACCCGAGCAGTACTTC
TRBJ1-2,TRBV4-1,-,-,CASSQDYRGYTF,TGCGCCAGCAGCCAAGATTACAGGGGCTACACCTTC
TRBJ1-5,TRBV18,-,-,CASSPGAGQPQHF,TGTGCCAGCTCACCAGGGGCGGGCCAGCCCCAGCATTTT
TRBJ2-7,TRBV7-2,many,TRBD1,CASSPPLGQGRDEQYF,TGTGCCAGCAGCCCGCCCCTCGGACAGGGTAGGGACGAGCAGTACTTC
TRBJ2-7,TRBV9,many,-,CASSAAAGAYEQYF,TGTGCCAGCAGCGCAGCGGCAGGGGCCTACGAGCAGTACTTC
TRBJ1-6,TRBV19,many,-,CASSILQVPPSPLHF,TGTGCCAGTAGTATCCTACAGGTTCCACCTTCACCCCTCCACTTT
TRBJ1-2,TRBV7-9,once,-,CASSPRTEVDGYTF,TGTGCCAGCAGCCCCCGGACAGAAGTGGATGGCTACACCTTC
TRBJ1-4,TRBV4-3,-,TRBD1,CASSQGTGEWNEKLFF,TGCGCCAGCAGCCAGGGGACAGGTGAATGGAATGAAAAACTGTTTTTT
TRBJ2-5,TRBV29-1,-,-,CSVQGGKETQYF,TGCAGCGTACAGGGAGGGAAAGAGACCCAGTACTTC